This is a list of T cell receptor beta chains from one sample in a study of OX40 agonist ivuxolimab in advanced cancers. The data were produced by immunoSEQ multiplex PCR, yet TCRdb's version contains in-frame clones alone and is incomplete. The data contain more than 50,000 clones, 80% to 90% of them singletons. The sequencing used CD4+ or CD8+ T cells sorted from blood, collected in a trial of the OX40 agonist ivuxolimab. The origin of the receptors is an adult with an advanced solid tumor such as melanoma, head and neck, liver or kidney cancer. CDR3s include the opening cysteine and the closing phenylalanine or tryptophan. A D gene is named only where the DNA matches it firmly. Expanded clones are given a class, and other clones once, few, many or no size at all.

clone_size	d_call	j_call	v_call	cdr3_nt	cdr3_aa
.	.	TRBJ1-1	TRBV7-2	TGTGCCAGCAGCTTGATCGGGGGTGATGGCACTGAAGCTTTCTTT	CASSLIGGDGTEAFF
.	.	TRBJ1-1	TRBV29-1	TGCAGCGTTGAACGGGGGGCCTACGGCACTGAAGCTTTCTTT	CSVERGAYGTEAFF
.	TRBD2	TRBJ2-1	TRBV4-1	TGCGCCAGCAGCCAAAGAGCGGGGAGCTCCTACAATGAGCAGTTCTTC	CASSQRAGSSYNEQFF
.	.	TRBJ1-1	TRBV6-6	TGTGCCAGCAGTTACTCGACGTTGGCTGAAGCTTTCTTT	CASSYSTLAEAFF
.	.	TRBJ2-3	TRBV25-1	TGTGCCAGCAGTGAACAGGGACCAGATACGCAGTATTTT	CASSEQGPDTQYF
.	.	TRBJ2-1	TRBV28	TGTGCCAGCACCCTAAGATGGGGGGACAATGAGCAGTTCTTC	CASTLRWGDNEQFF
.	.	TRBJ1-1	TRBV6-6	TGTGCCAGCAGTTATCGGGGGGCAGTCACTGAAGCTTTCTTT	CASSYRGAVTEAFF
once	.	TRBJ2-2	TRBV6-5	TGTGCCAGCAGTTACCAAGAGAACACCGGGGAGCTGTTTTTT	CASSYQENTGELFF
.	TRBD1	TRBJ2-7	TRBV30	TGTGCCTGGGGCTCCGGGACAGGGAACTACGAGCAGTACTTC	CAWGSGTGNYEQYF
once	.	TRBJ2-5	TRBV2	TGTGCCAGCAGGAGACAGCAAGAAGAGACCCAGTACTTC	CASRRQQEETQYF
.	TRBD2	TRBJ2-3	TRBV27	TGTGCCAGCAGTGGGGCGGGGGGCACAGATACGCAGTATTTT	CASSGAGGTDTQYF
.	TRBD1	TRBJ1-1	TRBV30	TGTGCCTGGACAGGGGGTTTAGAAATGAACACTGAAGCTTTCTTT	CAWTGGLEMNTEAFF
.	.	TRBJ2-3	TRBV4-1	TGCGCCAGCAGCCAAGTTATTTCTGCAGGGACCGGGCTATATACGCAGTATTTT	CASSQVISAGTGLYTQYF
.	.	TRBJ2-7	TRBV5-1	TGCGCCAGCAGCTGGCAGTCGGGTCAAGGCTACGAGCAGTACTTC	CASSWQSGQGYEQYF
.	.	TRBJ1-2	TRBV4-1	TGCGCCAGCAGCCAAGATCGTCCTACATATAACTATGGCTACACCTTC	CASSQDRPTYNYGYTF
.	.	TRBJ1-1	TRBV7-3	TGTGCCAGCAGCCTACCAGTGAACACTGAAGCTTTCTTT	CASSLPVNTEAFF
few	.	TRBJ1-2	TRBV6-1	TGTGCCAGCAGTGAAAATAGGGGGACTGGGAGGCTCGGCTACACCTTC	CASSENRGTGRLGYTF
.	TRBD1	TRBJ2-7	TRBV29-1	TGCAGCGCCGGGGACAGGGGAGGCGACGAGCAGTACTTC	CSAGDRGGDEQYF
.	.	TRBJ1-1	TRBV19	TGTGCCAGTACCCCATCGACAGCACCTGTGGGCACTGAAGCTTTCTTT	CASTPSTAPVGTEAFF
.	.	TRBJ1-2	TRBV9	TGTGCCAGCAGCGTCGATCAAGGGGAGGGTGGCTACACCTTC	CASSVDQGEGGYTF
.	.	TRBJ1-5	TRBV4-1	TGCGCCAGCAGCCAAAGGCAGCTTGCGGATCAGCCCCAGCATTTT	CASSQRQLADQPQHF
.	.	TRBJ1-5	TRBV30	TGTGCCTGGAGTATACCTCAGGGCAATCAGCCCCAGCATTTT	CAWSIPQGNQPQHF
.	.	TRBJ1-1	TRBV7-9	TGTGCCAGCAGCTCCCATTGGGGCACTGAAGCTTTCTTT	CASSSHWGTEAFF
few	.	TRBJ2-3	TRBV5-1	TGCGCCAGCAGCGCACCCCGGGACGCAAGCACAGATACGCAGTATTTT	CASSAPRDASTDTQYF
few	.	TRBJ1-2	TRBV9	TGTGCCAGCAGCCCAGAAGCCTACTATGGCTACACCTTC	CASSPEAYYGYTF
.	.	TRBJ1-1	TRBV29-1	TGCAGCGCCGTCCAGGTCTCGAACACTGAAGCTTTCTTT	CSAVQVSNTEAFF
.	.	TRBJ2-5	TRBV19	TGTGCCAGTAGTATTAGACCGTCGGAGACCCAGTACTTC	CASSIRPSETQYF
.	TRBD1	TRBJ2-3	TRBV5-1	TGCGCCAGCAGCTTGGGAACAGGGGCAAACACAGATACGCAGTATTTT	CASSLGTGANTDTQYF
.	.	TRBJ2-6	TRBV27	TGTGCCAGCCGTCAGGGGGGTTCTGGGGCCAACGTCCTGACTTTC	CASRQGGSGANVLTF
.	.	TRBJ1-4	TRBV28	TGTGCCAGCAGCCCGGGACACGCAAGTGAAAAACTGTTTTTT	CASSPGHASEKLFF
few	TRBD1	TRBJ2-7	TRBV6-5	TGTGCCAGCAGTTACTCGAGCGGACAGGGATACGAGCAGTACTTC	CASSYSSGQGYEQYF
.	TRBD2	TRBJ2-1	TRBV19	TGTGCCAGTAGTATTCCAGCGGGAGTTGCCTACAATGAGCAGTTCTTC	CASSIPAGVAYNEQFF
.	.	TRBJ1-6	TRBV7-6	TGTGCCAGCAGCTCTGAACTTGGGGGTTATAATTCACCCCTCCACTTT	CASSSELGGYNSPLHF
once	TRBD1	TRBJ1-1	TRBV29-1	TGCAGCGTTCGCTTTGACAGGGACATGAACACTGAAGCTTTCTTT	CSVRFDRDMNTEAFF
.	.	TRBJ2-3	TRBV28	TGTGCCAGCAGTTTAACTAGCAGCACAGATACGCAGTATTTT	CASSLTSSTDTQYF
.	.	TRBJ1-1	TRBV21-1	TGTGCCAGCAGCAAAGAGAGGGAGACAGACACTGAAGCTTTCTTT	CASSKERETDTEAFF
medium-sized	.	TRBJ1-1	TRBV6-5	TGTGCCAGCAGTTATCGGGGGGCAGTCACTGAAGCTTTCTTT	CASSYRGAVTEAFF
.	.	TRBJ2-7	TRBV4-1	TGCGCCAGCAGCCAAGCGTCGGATAGAAGATACGAGCAGTACTTC	CASSQASDRRYEQYF
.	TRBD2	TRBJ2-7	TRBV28	TGTGCCAGCACCCCTAGCGGCTCAGCCTACGAGCAGTACTTC	CASTPSGSAYEQYF
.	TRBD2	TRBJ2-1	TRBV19	TGTGCCGCTAGTCTAGCGGGGCCTTACAATGAGCAGTTCTTC	CAASLAGPYNEQFF
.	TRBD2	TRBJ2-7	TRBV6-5	TGTGCCAGCAGTTCCTCGACTAGCGGGGTTTACGAGCAGTACTTC	CASSSSTSGVYEQYF
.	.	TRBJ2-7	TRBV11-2	TGTGCCAGCAGCTTAGTTGGGTCAGGGTACAGCTTCGGCGTCGAGCAGTACTTC	CASSLVGSGYSFGVEQYF
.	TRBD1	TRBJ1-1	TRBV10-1	TGCGCCAGCAGTGAGTCGATGTCAGGGGGCACTGAAGCTTTCTTT	CASSESMSGGTEAFF
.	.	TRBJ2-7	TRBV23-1	TGCGCCAGCAGTCGGACGGAAACAAGCTCCTACGAGCAGTACTTC	CASSRTETSSYEQYF
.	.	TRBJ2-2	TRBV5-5	TGTGCCAGCAGCTTGGGTGGGGGCACCGGGGAGCTGTTTTTT	CASSLGGGTGELFF
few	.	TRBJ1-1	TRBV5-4	TGTGCCAGCAGCCTAGGTCGGGGGGGAGGCACTGAAGCTTTCTTT	CASSLGRGGGTEAFF
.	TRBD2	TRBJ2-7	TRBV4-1	TGCGCCAGCAGCCAGGACTCCGGGACTAGCGCCAACGAGCAGTACTTC	CASSQDSGTSANEQYF
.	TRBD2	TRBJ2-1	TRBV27	TGTGCCAGCAGTTTAAGGGGACTAGGATACAATGAGCAGTTCTTC	CASSLRGLGYNEQFF
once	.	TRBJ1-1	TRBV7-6	TGTGCCAGCAGCTTAGGCCCGTCAGGGGCATTGGAAGCTTTCTTT	CASSLGPSGALEAFF
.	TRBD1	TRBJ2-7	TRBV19	TGTGCCAGTAGGTCGGGACAGAAATCCTACGAGCAGTACTTC	CASRSGQKSYEQYF
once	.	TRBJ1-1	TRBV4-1	TGCGCCAGCAGCCAAGATGAGAACCCTCAGGGTAAAGGGACTGAAGCTTTCTTT	CASSQDENPQGKGTEAFF
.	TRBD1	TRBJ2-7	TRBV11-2	TGTGCCAGCAGCTGGGACAGTAGCTCCTACGAGCAGTACTTC	CASSWDSSSYEQYF
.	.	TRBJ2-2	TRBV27	TGTGCCAGCAGACCAAAACGGGTTTCCGGGGAGCTGTTTTTT	CASRPKRVSGELFF
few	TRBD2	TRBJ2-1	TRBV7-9	TGTGCCAGCAGGTCCCCGGGACTAGCTGACCAAAAGCAGTTCTTC	CASRSPGLADQKQFF